This is a list of T cell receptor beta chains from one sample in a study of early T cells in non-severe SARS-CoV-2 infection. One entry per CDR3 protein, called by TCRdb with MiXCR from the 5' RACE reads. This repertoire shows approximately 73,000 distinct CDR3 sequences, roughly 13% found once; its top ten account for about 1.1%. Sequencing was performed on whole blood. Source of these receptors: an adult who was a healthcare worker with PCR-confirmed SARS-CoV-2 infection or an uninfected control (not recorded which). Each CDR3 is given with its conserved first and last residue. Each record gives: D gene, clone size, J gene, V gene, CDR3 protein, CDR3 DNA. A D gene is named only where the DNA matches it firmly. Only part of the rows carry a size: once, few, many, or a class if the clone is expanded.

NA,many,TRBJ2-7,TRBV11-2,CASSPTTYEQYF,TGTGCCAGCAGCCCTACTACCTACGAGCAGTACTTC
NA,many,TRBJ1-4,TRBV6-6,CASSYARSMSNEKLFF,TGTGCCAGCAGTTACGCCAGGTCTATGTCTAATGAAAAACTGTTTTTT
NA,many,TRBJ2-5,TRBV28,CASSPRTSRETQYF,TGTGCCAGCAGTCCGAGGACATCTCGAGAGACCCAGTACTTC
TRBD1,NA,TRBJ2-6,TRBV27,CASSPRQGHSGANVLTF,TGTGCCAGCAGTCCGAGACAGGGGCACTCTGGGGCCAACGTCCTGACTTTC
NA,NA,TRBJ2-3,TRBV20-1,CSAKSYTQYF,TGCAGTGCCAAAAGCTATACGCAGTATTTT
NA,NA,TRBJ1-3,TRBV6-5,CASSYRGKGNTIYF,TGTGCCAGCAGTTACCGGGGGAAAGGAAACACCATATATTTT
NA,NA,TRBJ2-3,TRBV4-1,CASSQVERADTQYF,TGCGCCAGCAGCCAAGTAGAGCGGGCAGATACGCAGTATTTT
TRBD1,NA,TRBJ2-5,TRBV6-2/TRBV6-3,CASSSGTGEETQYF,TGTGCCAGCAGTTCAGGGACAGGGGAAGAGACCCAGTACTTC
NA,many,TRBJ2-7,TRBV2,CASSEIYEQYF,TGTGCCAGCAGTGAGATCTACGAGCAGTACTTC
TRBD2,NA,TRBJ2-2,TRBV18,CASSPGGSNTGELFF,TGTGCCAGCTCGCCGGGGGGATCGAACACCGGGGAGCTGTTTTTT
TRBD1,NA,TRBJ2-7,TRBV11-2,CASSLGQGLSYEQYF,TGTGCCAGCAGCTTAGGACAGGGCCTCTCCTACGAGCAGTACTTC
NA,NA,TRBJ2-3,TRBV20-1,CSARLADGRRSDTQYF,TGCAGTGCTAGATTAGCGGATGGGAGGAGGTCAGATACGCAGTATTTT
NA,NA,TRBJ2-4,TRBV29-1,CSVVGLTGGVRYKNIQYF,TGCAGCGTGGTAGGACTAACCGGAGGAGTACGTTACAAAAACATTCAGTACTTC
NA,many,TRBJ2-1,TRBV25-1,CASGSDSGWNEQFF,TGTGCCAGCGGTTCCGACTCCGGTTGGAATGAGCAGTTCTTC
NA,NA,TRBJ1-1,TRBV30,CAWSYPGDMNTEAFF,TGTGCCTGGAGTTACCCGGGAGATATGAACACTGAAGCTTTCTTT
TRBD2,NA,TRBJ2-3,TRBV7-2,CASSFSSGGTDTQYF,TGTGCCAGCAGCTTCTCTAGCGGGGGAACAGATACGCAGTATTTT
NA,many,TRBJ1-6,TRBV20-1,CSAVGRWNSPLHF,TGCAGTGCTGTGGGGCGGTGGAATTCACCCCTCCACTTT
NA,NA,TRBJ2-1,TRBV28,CASRPGPYNEQFF,TGTGCCAGCAGACCTGGACCGTACAATGAGCAGTTCTTC
TRBD1,few,TRBJ2-7,TRBV7-9,CASSPTGKAYEQYF,TGTGCCAGCAGCCCGACAGGGAAAGCCTACGAGCAGTACTTC
NA,NA,TRBJ1-6,TRBV7-9,CASSRMGSPLHF,TGTGCCAGCAGCAGGATGGGTTCACCCCTCCACTTT
TRBD2,NA,TRBJ2-3,TRBV24-1,CATSDGVTSGGQDTQYF,TGTGCCACCAGTGATGGAGTGACTAGCGGGGGGCAAGATACGCAGTATTTT
TRBD1,many,TRBJ2-3,TRBV20-1,CSATRDRGRTDTQYF,TGCAGTGCTACCCGGGACAGGGGTCGAACAGATACGCAGTATTTT
NA,NA,TRBJ2-7,TRBV28,CASSAPGPPDGSYEQYF,TGTGCCAGCAGTGCACCGGGACCCCCGGACGGGTCCTACGAGCAGTACTTC
TRBD2,many,TRBJ2-1,TRBV5-1,CASSWRLAGASEQFF,TGCGCCAGCAGCTGGAGACTAGCGGGAGCGAGTGAGCAGTTCTTC
NA,many,TRBJ2-1,TRBV28,CASSFQDRYNEQFF,TGTGCCAGCAGTTTTCAGGACCGATACAATGAGCAGTTCTTC
TRBD2,few,TRBJ2-1,TRBV6-4,CASSDESSGGNEQFF,TGTGCCAGCAGTGATGAGTCTAGCGGAGGCAATGAGCAGTTCTTC
TRBD2,NA,TRBJ2-3,TRBV2,CASSDLSGSADTQYF,TGTGCCAGCAGTGATCTTAGCGGGAGTGCAGATACGCAGTATTTT
NA,NA,TRBJ2-3,TRBV28,CASSGQLSTDTQYF,TGTGCCAGCAGTGGACAGCTTAGCACAGATACGCAGTATTTT
NA,few,TRBJ1-1,TRBV11-2,CASSPPRDIYTEAFF,TGTGCCAGCAGCCCCCCACGGGACATTTACACTGAAGCTTTCTTT
TRBD1,many,TRBJ1-5,TRBV6-1,CASSEAGDSWNQPQHF,TGTGCCAGCAGTGAAGCTGGGGACAGTTGGAATCAGCCCCAGCATTTT
TRBD2,NA,TRBJ2-3,TRBV24-1,CATSDLSASGADFTDTQYF,TGTGCCACCAGTGATTTATCCGCTAGCGGGGCCGATTTCACAGATACGCAGTATTTT
TRBD1,many,TRBJ1-5,TRBV28,CASSLYQGDQPQHF,TGTGCCAGCAGTTTATATCAGGGGGATCAGCCCCAGCATTTT
NA,few,TRBJ2-2,TRBV6-5,CASRDGTVDTGELFF,TGTGCCAGCAGGGACGGGACTGTGGACACCGGGGAGCTGTTTTTT
TRBD2,many,TRBJ2-5,TRBV24-1,CATSDWASGKETQYF,TGTGCCACCAGTGACTGGGCTAGCGGGAAAGAGACCCAGTACTTC
TRBD1,few,TRBJ1-4,TRBV18,CASSAWTGGNEKLFF,TGTGCCAGCTCAGCATGGACAGGCGGTAATGAAAAACTGTTTTTT
NA,few,TRBJ1-1,TRBV15,CATSREARGGTEAFF,TGTGCCACCAGCAGAGAGGCCAGGGGTGGAACTGAAGCTTTCTTT
NA,NA,TRBJ2-5,TRBV18,CASSLRRARGETQYF,TGTGCCAGCTCACTGCGTCGCGCCAGGGGAGAGACCCAGTACTTC
TRBD1,NA,TRBJ2-7,TRBV27,CASSSGQGVVYEQYF,TGTGCCAGCTCCTCCGGACAGGGGGTTGTGTACGAGCAGTACTTC
TRBD2,many,TRBJ2-3,TRBV7-9,CAGTLIAGRTDTQYF,TGTGCCGGGACCTTAATAGCGGGGCGCACAGATACGCAGTATTTT
NA,few,TRBJ2-1,TRBV12-3/TRBV12-4,CASSPQGGSYNEQFF,TGTGCCAGCAGCCCCCAGGGCGGGTCCTACAATGAGCAGTTCTTC
NA,NA,TRBJ2-2,TRBV29-1,CSVVRGETGELFF,TGCAGCGTTGTCAGGGGGGAAACCGGGGAGCTGTTTTTT
NA,few,TRBJ1-5,TRBV6-1,CASSELGPNQPQHF,TGTGCCAGCAGTGAATTAGGGCCCAATCAGCCCCAGCATTTT
NA,NA,TRBJ1-4,TRBV28,CASHLSRDGGKLFF,TGTGCCAGCCATTTGTCCCGGGACGGTGGAAAACTGTTTTTT
TRBD1,many,TRBJ1-2,TRBV13,CASSPETGDGYTF,TGTGCCAGCAGCCCAGAGACAGGGGATGGCTACACCTTC
NA,few,TRBJ1-2,TRBV19,CASIPSGGSNYGYTF,TGTGCCAGTATCCCCTCGGGAGGCTCTAACTATGGCTACACCTTC
NA,few,TRBJ2-7,TRBV29-1,CSVGASSYEQYF,TGCAGCGTTGGGGCAAGCTCCTACGAGCAGTACTTC
NA,many,TRBJ1-2,TRBV29-1,CSVGEGRAYGYTF,TGCAGCGTTGGGGAGGGGCGCGCCTATGGCTACACCTTC
TRBD2,NA,TRBJ2-7,TRBV5-1,CASSPLSPAGAYEQYF,TGCGCCAGCAGCCCTCTATCGCCAGCGGGGGCCTACGAGCAGTACTTC
NA,few,TRBJ1-3,TRBV3-1,CASSQTGNTIYF,TGTGCCAGCAGCCAAACTGGAAACACCATATATTTT
NA,many,TRBJ2-2,TRBV20-1,CSALITGTGELFF,TGCAGTGCTCTTATTACAGGAACCGGGGAGCTGTTTTTT
TRBD2,NA,TRBJ2-7,TRBV10-3,CAISGVAGTSAYEQYF,TGTGCCATCAGTGGAGTGGCCGGGACTAGCGCATACGAGCAGTACTTC
NA,NA,TRBJ2-6,TRBV29-1,CSVALAPGANVLTF,TGCAGCGTTGCCCTAGCGCCTGGGGCCAACGTCCTGACTTTC
NA,few,TRBJ2-1,TRBV11-2,CASSAGDRGDEQFF,TGTGCCAGCAGCGCGGGGGACAGAGGTGATGAACAGTTCTTC